The sequence of this T cell receptor (beta chain) was determined in a study of Graves' ophthalmopathy and Graves' hyperthyroidism (dated by TCRdb to 2017 to 2018). Context from the whole study: Peripheral blood was collected before any treatment was given, at the time of initial diagnosis. In six hyperthyroidism patients, T-cell repertoires of thyroid tissue and blood were compared. To explore V-J signatures that separate ophthalmopathy from hyperthyroidism, a discovery set of about a hundred patients was enrolled, consisting of roughly 45 with ophthalmopathy and about 60 with stable hyperthyroidism. For training and testing, the 100 or so patients in the discovery cohort were randomly divided in a 7:3 ratio. An independent validation cohort was composed of roughly 18 hyperthyroidism patients and over 15 patients who later progressed from hyperthyroidism to ophthalmopathy. After sampling, hyperthyroidism patients received methimazole starting at 30 mg daily, and ophthalmopathy patients received high-dose intravenous methylprednisolone. The study used signatures of the TCR beta repertoire to tell Graves' ophthalmopathy apart from Graves' hyperthyroidism and to predict which patients would progress to ophthalmopathy. In total, some 130 blood samples were TCR-sequenced: approximately 42 ophthalmopathy, under 85 hyperthyroidism and about 17 hyperthyroidism-to-ophthalmopathy patients. The paper as a whole reports these results and caveats: The 13-signature model separated ophthalmopathy from stable hyperthyroidism with over 85% sensitivity and around 84% specificity in cross-validation, and 80%/75% in the test set. Sample size was not predetermined statistically, and investigators were not blinded to group allocation. Most expanded thyroid clonotypes with a frequency above 0.001 also appeared in blood, which suggests that blood repertoires may reflect the immune response in the thyroid. In validation, the model predicted ophthalmopathy progression with 55% to 71% sensitivity and approximately 78% specificity; about a dozen predicted patients were CT-confirmed with GO in a median of about 6.2 months.

This clonotype occurred a few times. Its antigen is unknown. Within one base of it there is no much larger clone, and no base qualities were kept. From the germline V gene (reference sequence), CDR1 is LNHDA and CDR2 is SQIVND. The CDR3, from cysteine to phenylalanine, totals 15 residues. Left in the record is the CDR3 DNA by itself, 45 bases read in frame from the first base. Trimming costs V 5 bases and J 3 bases, and their ends lie 17 bases apart. For repertoire sequencing, the TCR beta CDR3 regions were amplified from RNA transcripts. A first-round RT-PCR used HTBI primers with the Qiagen OneStep RT-PCR kit, followed by a second-round multiplex PCR, size selection and purification. The libraries underwent paired-end sequencing with 100 bp reads on an Illumina HiSeq2000. Concerning the study's data processing: SOAPnuke was used for read processing, and reads with adapters, uncalled bases, a mean Phred below 15, or no exact constant-primer or identifier match were discarded. COPE v1.2.5 was used to merge high-quality paired reads. Unique nucleotide sequences were defined as clonotypes and aligned to IMGT TRB V, D and J references using MiTCR v1.1. Only V-J combinations with frequency above 0.0001 were analysed, covering approximately 99% of repertoires. A TCR clonal expansion and chaos score per V-J combination was defined as the ratio of F50 clonal expansion to chaos observed in the TCRdist matrix. Welch's t-statistics and random forest were used to reduce features to about 14 V-J combinations, which were fed into a naive Bayes classifier. The Morisita-Horn index was used to measure how similar the thyroid and blood repertoires were. TCRdb itself trimmed the public reads at Q25 with fastp, ran MiXCR and retained productive beta chains. Each entry merges the rows of one CDR3 protein and shows their most common DNA and genes. The V and J calls follow TCRdb's processing rather than the paper's. Recorded for this sample are hundreds of thousands of distinct CDR3 sequences; less than 20% of them occurred a single time. The top ten clonotypes cover about 7% of the sample.

Hyperthyroidism was considered stable if no progression to ophthalmopathy occurred within 18 months of follow-up. Hyperthyroidism patients were newly diagnosed, with disease duration under 2 months, and aged 18 to 65 years. Patients with other autoimmune diseases, uncontrolled infections, pregnancy or lactation were excluded. Diagnosis relied on clinical symptoms, serum thyroxine, TRAb, thyroid ultrasound and orbital computed tomography. Ficoll-Paque density gradient centrifugation was used to isolate PBMCs from around 9.1 ml of fresh peripheral blood. Trizol reagent was used to extract the total RNA, and its quality was then checked on an Agilent 2100 Bioanalyzer.

Sample: peripheral blood. The TCR sequence derives from a woman aged 18 to 35 with stable Graves' hyperthyroidism. Donor details come from another sample of the same person, matched by shared clones. In this chain, TRBV19 is recombined with TRBJ2-7; the D gene could be TRBD1 or TRBD2, each one agreeing over 7 bases. The nucleotides are TGTGCCAGTAGTGACACAGGGGAGGGATACTACGAGCAGTACTTC. Its amino acids are CASSDTGEGYYEQYF.